These T cell receptor beta chains were read from a single sample in a study of blood T cell repertoires in COVID-19. The protocol was immunoSEQ multiplex PCR, while the TCRdb copy is restricted to in-frame clones and leaves out a portion. The sample has about 140,000 clones; around 89% are singletons. Sequenced input: peripheral blood. These receptors were taken from a human donor with COVID-19, enrolled during active disease. The donor label of this sample is uncertain. The CDR3 runs from the conserved cysteine through the conserved F or W. The D gene is left open where the match is weak. Size is omitted from some rows. Given values are once, few, many or a class for expanded clones.

clone size,J gene,V gene,D gene,CDR3 DNA,CDR3 protein
NA,TRBJ1-5,TRBV28,NA,TGTGCCAGCACCCCTCTGGGGGCAGGAAATCAGCCCCAGCATTTT,CASTPLGAGNQPQHF
NA,TRBJ1-2,TRBV25-1,NA,TGTGCCAGCAGTGAAGCCGGTCAGGGTTCTGGCTACACCTTC,CASSEAGQGSGYTF
NA,TRBJ2-7,TRBV29-1,NA,TGCAGCGTTTATAAGGGGGGGGGAACCTACGAGCAGTACTTC,CSVYKGGGTYEQYF
NA,TRBJ1-1,TRBV2,NA,TGTGCCAGCAGTAACAGGGAGAACACTGAAGCTTTCTTT,CASSNRENTEAFF
NA,TRBJ1-6,TRBV9,NA,TGTGCCAGCAGCAAAAGAGACAGCCACTCCTATAATTCACCCCTCCACTTT,CASSKRDSHSYNSPLHF
few,TRBJ1-5,TRBV2,TRBD1,TGTGCCAGCAGTCTGGGACAGAGTAGCAATCAGCCCCAGCATTTT,CASSLGQSSNQPQHF
NA,TRBJ1-1,TRBV7-2,NA,TGTGCCAGCAGCTTAGTGGCGGCCCCAAGGGCTTTCTTT,CASSLVAAPRAFF
NA,TRBJ1-3,TRBV5-4,NA,TGTGCCAGCAGCATCGACAGCTCTGGAAACACCATATATTTT,CASSIDSSGNTIYF
NA,TRBJ2-5,TRBV3-1/TRBV3-2,TRBD1,TGTGCCAGCAGCCCCCGGACAGGACTGGAGACCCAGTACTTC,CASSPRTGLETQYF
few,TRBJ1-1,TRBV21-1,NA,TGTGCCAGCAGGCTAGGAGACAGGGGCCCTGAAGCTTTCTTT,CASRLGDRGPEAFF
NA,TRBJ1-5,TRBV2,TRBD1,TGTGCCAGCGGACAGGTTTTCTCCAATCAGCCCCAGCATTTT,CASGQVFSNQPQHF
NA,TRBJ1-2,TRBV24-1,NA,TGTGCCACCAGTGACGCTCAGGGACTGAGCGGCTACACCTTC,CATSDAQGLSGYTF
NA,TRBJ1-2,TRBV7-9,NA,TGTGCCAGCAGCCCCCGGGTGGGGACAACTATTTATGGCTACACCTTC,CASSPRVGTTIYGYTF
NA,TRBJ2-5,TRBV28,NA,TGTGCCAGCAGTTCTCAAGAGACCCAGTACTTC,CASSSQETQYF
NA,TRBJ2-7,TRBV5-1,NA,TGCGCCAGCAGCATACAGGGCTCCCACGAGCAGTACTTC,CASSIQGSHEQYF
NA,TRBJ1-1,TRBV6-2/TRBV6-3,NA,TGTGCCAGCAGTTACTCCGGGGTAGGGACTGAAGCTTTCTTT,CASSYSGVGTEAFF